The T cell receptor beta chain described here comes from a study of T cells in Graves' hyperthyroidism and ophthalmopathy. V was clipped by 5 bases and J by 3 bases; unmatched bases: 6. The V gene's germline CDR1 is ENHRY and CDR2 SYGVKD. The CDR3 totals 14 residues. Diagnostic assessment was based on clinical symptoms, serum thyroxine and TRAb, thyroid ultrasound and orbital computed tomography. It was RNA transcripts that yielded the amplified TCR beta CDR3 regions. The study used the HTBI primer set for a first-round RT-PCR of the TCR CDR3. TCRdb fed the multiplex PCR reads into MiXCR, producing one record per CDR3 protein. The data hold roughly 500,000 distinct CDR3 sequences, with over 45% observed a single time.

This sequence originates from an adult woman with Graves' disease, either hyperthyroidism or ophthalmopathy (not recorded which). The chain recombines TRBV10-3 with TRBJ1-1; TRBD1 matches 7 bases. Sequencing was carried out using peripheral blood or thyroid tissue (not recorded which). The CDR3 spells CAISPNRGDTEAFF. In DNA, the CDR3 is TGTGCCATCAGTCCAAACAGGGGTGACACTGAAGCTTTCTTT.